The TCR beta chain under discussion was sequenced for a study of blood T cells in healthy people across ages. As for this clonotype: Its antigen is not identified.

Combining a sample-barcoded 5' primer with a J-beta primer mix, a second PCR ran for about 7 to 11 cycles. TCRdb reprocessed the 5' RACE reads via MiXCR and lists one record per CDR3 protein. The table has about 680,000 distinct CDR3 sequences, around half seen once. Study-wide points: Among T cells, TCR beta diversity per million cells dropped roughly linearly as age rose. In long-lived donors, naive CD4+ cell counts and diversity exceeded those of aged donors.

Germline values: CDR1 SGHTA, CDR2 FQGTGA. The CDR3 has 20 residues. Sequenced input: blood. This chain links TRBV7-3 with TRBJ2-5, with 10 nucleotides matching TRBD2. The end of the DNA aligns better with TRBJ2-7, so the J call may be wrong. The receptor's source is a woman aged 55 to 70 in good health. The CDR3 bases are TGTGCCAGCAGCCCTAACGGGCTAGCGGGAGATAACGGGCTAACCTACGAGCAGTACTTC. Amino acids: CASSPNGLAGDNGLTYEQYF.